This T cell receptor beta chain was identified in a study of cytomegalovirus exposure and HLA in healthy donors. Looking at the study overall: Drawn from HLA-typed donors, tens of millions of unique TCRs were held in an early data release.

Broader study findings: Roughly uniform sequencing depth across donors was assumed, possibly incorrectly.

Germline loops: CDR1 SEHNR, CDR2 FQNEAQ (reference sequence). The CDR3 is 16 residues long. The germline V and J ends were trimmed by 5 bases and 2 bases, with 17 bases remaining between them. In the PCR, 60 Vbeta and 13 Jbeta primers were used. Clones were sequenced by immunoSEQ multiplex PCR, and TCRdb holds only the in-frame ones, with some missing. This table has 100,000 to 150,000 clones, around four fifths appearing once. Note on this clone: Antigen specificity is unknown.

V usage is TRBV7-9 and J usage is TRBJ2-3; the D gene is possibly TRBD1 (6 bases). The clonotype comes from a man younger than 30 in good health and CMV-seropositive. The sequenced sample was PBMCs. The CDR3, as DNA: TGTGCCAGCAGCCCCCGAGGGGGTGCTGTCACAGATACGCAGTATTTT. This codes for CASSPRGGAVTDTQYF.